This entry is about one TCR beta chain. Its antigen is unidentified. The CDR3 spans 16 residues. Germline CDR1 reads LGHNA; CDR2 reads YSLEER. V lost 0 bases, J lost 6 bases, and 15 bases lay in between. The sample belongs to a study of a mutant IDH1 vaccine in newly diagnosed glioma. Regarding time point: week 35, safety follow-up. Topical imiquimod was applied with each vaccine dose, which held 300 ug of mutant IDH1 20-mer peptide. Repertoires were generated with immunoSEQ multiplex PCR, while TCRdb's copy carries only in-frame clones and drops some. The sample has tens of thousands of clones, about four fifths seen once. Study-wide results and caveats: Any relationship between pseudoprogression and changes in top peripheral T cell clonotypes seemed absent.

The receptor's source is a young man with glioma. The genes are TRBV4-3 and TRBJ1-5; no definite D call. The starting material was PBMCs, obtained from a glioma patient whose treatment included an IDH1 peptide vaccine. The CDR3 sequence: CASSQEALGSGQPQHF. CDR3 nucleotides: TGCGCCAGCAGCCAAGAAGCATTAGGTTCAGGTCAGCCCCAGCATTTT.